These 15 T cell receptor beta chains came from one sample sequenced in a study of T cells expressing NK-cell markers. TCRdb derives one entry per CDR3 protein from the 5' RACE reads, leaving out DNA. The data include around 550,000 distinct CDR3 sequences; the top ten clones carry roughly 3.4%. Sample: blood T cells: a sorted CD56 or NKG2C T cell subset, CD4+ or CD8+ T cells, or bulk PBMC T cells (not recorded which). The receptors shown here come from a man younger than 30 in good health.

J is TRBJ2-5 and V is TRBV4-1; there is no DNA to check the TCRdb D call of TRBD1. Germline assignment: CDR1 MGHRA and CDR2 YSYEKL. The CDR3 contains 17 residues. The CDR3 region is CASSQGAPGQIQETQYF.

This chain's CDR3 is CASSFRDRLNEQFF. The genes are TRBV27 and TRBJ2-1; no DNA is available, so the TRBD1 call from TCRdb remains unchecked. Germline CDR1 and CDR2: MNHEY and SMNVEV (reference sequence). The CDR3 totals 14 residues.

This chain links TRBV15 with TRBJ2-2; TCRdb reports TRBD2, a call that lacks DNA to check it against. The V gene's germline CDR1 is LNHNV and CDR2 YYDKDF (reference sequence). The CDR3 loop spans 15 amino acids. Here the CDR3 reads CATRRTSGGTGELFF.

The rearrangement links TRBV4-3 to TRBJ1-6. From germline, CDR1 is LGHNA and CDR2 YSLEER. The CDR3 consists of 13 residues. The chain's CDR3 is CASSQDRTSPLHF.

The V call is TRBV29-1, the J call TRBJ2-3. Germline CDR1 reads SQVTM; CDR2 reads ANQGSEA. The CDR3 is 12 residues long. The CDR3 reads CSVGGSGDTQYF.

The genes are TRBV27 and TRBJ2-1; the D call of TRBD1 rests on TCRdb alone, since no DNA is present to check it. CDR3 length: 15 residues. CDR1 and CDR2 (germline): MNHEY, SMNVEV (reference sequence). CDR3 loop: CASGLSRRQDNEQFF.

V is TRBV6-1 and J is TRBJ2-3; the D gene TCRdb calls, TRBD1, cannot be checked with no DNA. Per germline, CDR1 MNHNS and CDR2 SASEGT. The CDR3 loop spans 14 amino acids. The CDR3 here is CASTRGTVTDTQYF.

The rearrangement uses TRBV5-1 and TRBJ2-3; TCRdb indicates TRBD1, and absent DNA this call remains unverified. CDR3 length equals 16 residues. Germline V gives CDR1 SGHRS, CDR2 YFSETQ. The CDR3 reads CASSNQRDTRADTQYF.

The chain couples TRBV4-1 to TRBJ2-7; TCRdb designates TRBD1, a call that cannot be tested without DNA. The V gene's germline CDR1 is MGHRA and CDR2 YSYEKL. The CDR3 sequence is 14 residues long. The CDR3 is CASSQANVRGEQYF.

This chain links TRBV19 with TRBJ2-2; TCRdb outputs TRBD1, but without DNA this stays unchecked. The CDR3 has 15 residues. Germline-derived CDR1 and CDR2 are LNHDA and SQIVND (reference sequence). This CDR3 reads CASSLVRAATGELFF.

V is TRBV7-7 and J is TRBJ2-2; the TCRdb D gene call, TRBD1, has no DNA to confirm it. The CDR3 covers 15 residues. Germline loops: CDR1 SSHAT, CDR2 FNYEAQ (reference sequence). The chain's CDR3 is CASSLGTDSTGELFF.

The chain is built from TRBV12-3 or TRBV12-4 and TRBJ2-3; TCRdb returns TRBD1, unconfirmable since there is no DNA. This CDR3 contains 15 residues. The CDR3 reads CASSTTGTSTDTQYF.

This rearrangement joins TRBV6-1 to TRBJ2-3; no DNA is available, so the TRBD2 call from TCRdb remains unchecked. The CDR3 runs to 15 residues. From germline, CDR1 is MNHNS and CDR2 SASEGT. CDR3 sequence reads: CASSRPGLAEDTQYF.

The CDR3 region is CASSGGQRPEKLFF. V and J are TRBV6-1 and TRBJ1-4; without DNA, the TCRdb call of TRBD1 cannot be checked. There are 14 residues in the CDR3. CDR1 and CDR2 from the germline V gene are MNHNS and SASEGT.

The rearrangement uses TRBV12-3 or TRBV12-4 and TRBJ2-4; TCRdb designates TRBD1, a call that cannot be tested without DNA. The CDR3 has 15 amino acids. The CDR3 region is CASSPDRGSKNIQYF.